The 23 T cell receptor beta chains given below trace back to one sample, sequenced in a study of early T cells in non-severe SARS-CoV-2 infection. TCRdb reanalysed the 5' RACE reads using MiXCR and keeps one entry per CDR3 protein. The profile shows over 60,000 distinct CDR3 sequences, approximately 14% of them singletons. The sample consisted of whole blood. These receptors all stem from an adult who was a healthcare worker with PCR-confirmed SARS-CoV-2 infection or an uninfected control (not recorded which).

This clonotype appeared a few times. The CDR3 nucleotides are TGTGCCAGCAGTTTAAATCTCTCAGGGGGGGATGAGCAGTACTTC. Translating gives CASSLNLSGGDEQYF. The gene calls are TRBV12-3 or TRBV12-4 and TRBJ2-7; D is possibly TRBD1 or TRBD2 (7 bases each). This CDR3 spans 15 amino acids. Trimming stripped 2 bases from V and 7 bases from J, with 18 bases between.

This clonotype was counted only a few times. The CDR3 carries no conserved terminal phenylalanine or tryptophan, so it likely arises from a read error. The CDR3, as DNA: TGCAGTGCTAGTAAGGGGCTCTATGGCTACACCCTC. This codes for CSASKGLYGYTL. The rearrangement joins TRBV20-1 to TRBJ1-2, with a weak D call TRBD1 (5 bases). The CDR3 has 12 amino acids. The germline V gene encodes CDR1 DFQATT and CDR2 SNEGSKA (reference sequence). V was cut by 3 bases and J by 4 bases, with 9 bases left in between.

This clonotype was observed a handful of times. The V gene is TRBV12-3 or TRBV12-4, the J gene TRBJ2-5; a possible D gene is TRBD2 (7 bases). Trimming pared 3 bases from V and 4 bases from J, leaving 12 bases between. The CDR3 length is 14 residues. The CDR3 loop is CASSLTGGGETQYF. CDR3 nucleotides: TGTGCCAGCAGTTTGACGGGGGGCGGAGAGACCCAGTACTTC.

The V call is TRBV5-1, the J call TRBJ2-4; possibly TRBD1 for D (6 bases). Germline V gives CDR1 SGHRS, CDR2 YFSETQ. Trimming removed 3 bases at V and 8 bases at J, with 12 bases between. The CDR3 loop spans 13 amino acids. This CDR3 is CASSSRGGDIQYF. The CDR3 coding sequence is TGCGCCAGCAGCTCGCGAGGGGGAGACATTCAGTACTTC.

This clonotype appeared a few times. V usage is TRBV3-1 and J usage is TRBJ2-1; 10 nucleotides match TRBD2. The CDR3 length is 15 residues. CDR1 and CDR2 from the germline V gene are LGHDT and YNNKEL (reference sequence). The ends lost 2 bases at V and 4 bases at J; junction bases unmatched: 2. CDR3 DNA sequence: TGTGCCAGCAGCCAATTTAGCGGGGGGTACAATGAGCAGTTCTTC. Translation gives CASSQFSGGYNEQFF.

This clonotype was picked up many times. This rearrangement joins TRBV25-1 to TRBJ1-4; D is uncertain. CDR1 MGHDK and CDR2 SYGVNS come from the germline V gene. The CDR3 runs to 14 residues. The V end lost 2 bases, the J end lost 8 bases, and 12 bases lay between the germline ends. The CDR3 bases are TGTGCCAGCAGTGAAGTAATGGATCAGGAAAAACTGTTTTTT. Translation gives CASSEVMDQEKLFF.

The rearrangement uses TRBV10-3 and TRBJ2-6; 7 bases are shared with TRBD1. This CDR3 is built from 14 residues. The V segment lost 10 bases and the J segment 2 bases; nucleotides outside the gene matches: 5. CDR1 and CDR2 (germline): ENHRY, SYGVKD. CDR3 sequence reads: CATIDRAGANVLTF. As DNA, the CDR3 is TGTGCCACGATCGACAGGGCTGGGGCCAACGTCCTGACTTTC.

Comment on this clonotype: Relative to the germline gene, one junction end is altered; a read error may explain this. This chain joins TRBV7-6 and TRBJ2-2, with D unclear. This CDR3 has 13 residues. Germline loops: CDR1 SGHVS, CDR2 FNYEAQ. The CDR3 nucleotides read TGTGACAGCAGCTTAGAAAGCACCGGGGAGCTGTTTTTT. This translates into CDSSLESTGELFF. Full variable domain (missing parts from reference TRBV7-6 and TRBJ2-2): GAGVSQSPRYKVTKRGQDVALRCDPISGHVSLYWYRQALGQGPEFLTYFNYEAQQDKSGLPNDRFSAERPEGSISTLTIQRTEQRDSAMYRCDSSLESTGELFFGEGSRLTVL.

This clonotype was picked up many times. The rearrangement uses TRBV12-3 or TRBV12-4 and TRBJ1-5; perhaps TRBD1 as D (5 bases). The CDR3 sequence is 14 residues long. V was shortened by 5 bases and J by 7 bases, with 15 bases between the two germline ends. CDR3 nucleotides: TGTGCCAGCAGTCCCCAGGAGGGGCGACAGCCCCAGCATTTT. Its protein is CASSPQEGRQPQHF.

The J gene is TRBJ2-1, the V gene TRBV5-1, with TRBD2 as a possible D gene (6 bases). The CDR3 is made up of 13 amino acids. The V gene's germline CDR1 is SGHRS and CDR2 YFSETQ. V lost 4 bases to trimming and J lost 5 bases, with 10 bases between them. CDR3 residues: CASSQGLNNEQFF. CDR3 DNA: TGCGCCAGCAGCCAGGGACTTAACAATGAGCAGTTCTTC.

Here the CDR3 reads CASSLAGETNEAFF. CDR3 bases: TGTGCCAGCAGCTTAGCTGGTGAGACGAATGAAGCTTTCTTT. The J gene is TRBJ1-1, the V gene TRBV7-8; D is ambiguous. Per the germline V gene, CDR1 is SGHVS and CDR2 is FQNEAQ. CDR3 length: 14 amino acids. Trimming shortened V by 0 bases and J by 7 bases, and 12 bases separated the two germline ends.

The chain carries TRBV11-2 and TRBJ1-4, with D tentatively TRBD1 (6 bases). The V gene's germline CDR1 is SGHAT and CDR2 FQNNGV. Trimming removed 5 bases from V and 8 bases from J, with 18 bases in between. The CDR3 has 15 residues. The CDR3: CASSRNRERTEKLFF. CDR3 coding DNA: TGTGCCAGCAGCCGAAACAGGGAAAGGACCGAAAAACTGTTTTTT.

The rearrangement links TRBV6-2 or TRBV6-3 to TRBJ1-2, with a weak D call TRBD1 (6 bases). V was pared by 6 bases and J by 4 bases, with 12 bases between. Germline V gene lookup returns CDR1 MNHEY and CDR2 SVGEGT. The CDR3 spans 13 residues. The CDR3 DNA reads TGTGCCAGCAGCGAGGACAGCATCTATGGCTACACCTTC. Its protein is CASSEDSIYGYTF.

In its sample, this clonotype was seen many times. The rearrangement joins TRBV18 to TRBJ1-1; D uncertain. CDR3 length: 14 residues. The germline CDR1 and CDR2 sequences are KGHSH and LQKENI. The V and J ends lost 6 bases and 0 bases respectively, with 11 bases between them. CDR3 bases: TGTGCCAGCTCGCAATTAGGCGTGAACACTGAAGCTTTCTTT. It encodes CASSQLGVNTEAFF.

This clonotype occurred a few times. This chain links TRBV3-1 with TRBJ1-1, with D unresolved. Trimming left V 0 bases short and J 4 bases short, with 6 bases between. CDR3 length: 13 amino acids. Germline V gene lookup returns CDR1 LGHDT and CDR2 YNNKEL (reference sequence). This CDR3 is CASSQDTITEAFF. In DNA form, the CDR3 reads TGTGCCAGCAGCCAAGATACTATCACTGAAGCTTTCTTT.

The rearrangement uses TRBV12-3 or TRBV12-4 and TRBJ2-1; 7 nucleotides match TRBD1. The CDR3 loop spans 14 amino acids. The ends lost 5 bases at V and 10 bases at J; junction bases unmatched: 11. CDR3 coding DNA: TGTGCCAGCAGTGTCGTGACAGGGCCCCTCGAGCAGTTCTTC. Translation gives CASSVVTGPLEQFF.

This chain uses TRBV2 with TRBJ1-5; tentative D call: TRBD1 (6 bases). Trimming took off 1 base at V and 4 bases at J, with 11 bases between the two ends. Germline loops: CDR1 SNHLY, CDR2 FYNNEI. The CDR3 is made up of 15 amino acids. The CDR3 loop reads CASSEDREGNQPQHF. CDR3 nucleotide sequence: TGTGCCAGCAGTGAAGACAGGGAAGGGAATCAGCCCCAGCATTTT.

This clonotype was picked up many times. The chain employs TRBV4-1 and TRBJ2-7, with 10 bases lining up with TRBD1. The length of the CDR3 is 15 residues. Trimming removed 4 bases from V and 2 bases from J; junction bases left unmatched: 5. Germline V CDR1 and CDR2: MGHRA, YSYEKL. The chain's CDR3 is CASSPWTGGTYEQYF. The CDR3 DNA reads TGCGCCAGCAGCCCCTGGACAGGGGGAACCTACGAGCAGTACTTC.

V and J are TRBV27 and TRBJ1-1; D may be TRBD1 (5 bases). V dropped 5 bases and J dropped 6 bases, with 13 bases sitting between them. CDR3 length equals 13 residues. Germline CDR1 is MNHEY and CDR2 is SMNVEV (reference sequence). In nucleotides, the CDR3 is TGTGCCAGCAGTCCCTTGGGGCTGTCTGAAGCTTTCTTT. Its translation: CASSPLGLSEAFF.

This clonotype was observed at least ten times. The genes are TRBV7-9 and TRBJ1-1; 7 bases map to TRBD1. With 5 bases clipped from V and 10 bases from J, the junction kept 10 bases outside the gene matches. This CDR3 region has 13 residues. Germline V gene sequence: CDR1 SEHNR, CDR2 FQNEAQ (reference sequence). CDR3 loop: CASSPEGGLGAFF. The CDR3 coding sequence is TGTGCCAGCAGCCCCGAAGGGGGCCTTGGAGCTTTCTTT. The full variable domain, in which reference TRBV7-9 and TRBJ1-1 provide the parts outside the CDR3, is DTGVSQNPRHKITKRGQNVTFRCDPISEHNRLYWYRQTLGQGPEFLTYFQNEAQLEKSRLLSDRFSAERPKGSFSTLEIQRTEQGDSAMYLCASSPEGGLGAFFGQGTRLTVV.

As for this clonotype: An end of the junction does not agree with germline; a read error may underlie this. V is TRBV4-3 and J is TRBJ1-1; D is undetermined. This CDR3 has 14 amino acids. Germline lookup yields CDR1 LGHNA and CDR2 YSLEER. The CDR3 region is CASNQGSKSTEAFF. CDR3 sequence (DNA): TGCGCCAGCAACCAAGGTTCCAAGAGCACTGAAGCTTTCTTT.

In its sample, this clonotype was seen a few times. The J gene is TRBJ1-3, the V gene TRBV5-5; 7 bases fit TRBD1. The J segment lost 0 bases and the V segment lost 3 bases, leaving 6 bases of the junction unmatched. Germline CDR1 reads SGHKS; CDR2 reads YYEKEE (reference sequence). The CDR3 covers 16 residues. The CDR3 loop reads CASSSQGGYSGNTIYF. The CDR3 DNA follows: TGTGCCAGCAGCTCCCAGGGGGGCTACTCTGGAAACACCATATATTTT. The entire variable domain, with the rest obtained from reference TRBV5-5 and TRBJ1-3, is as follows: DAGVTQSPTHLIKTRGQQVTLRCSPISGHKSVSWYQQVLGQGPQFIFQYYEKEERGRGNFPDRFSARQFPNYSSELNVNALLLGDSALYLCASSSQGGYSGNTIYFGEGSWLTVV.

This clonotype showed up just a few times. The chain combines TRBV19 with TRBJ2-1; perhaps TRBD1 as D (5 bases). The V and J ends lost 3 bases and 10 bases respectively, with 10 bases between them. Germline V gene sequence: CDR1 LNHDA, CDR2 SQIVND (reference sequence). The CDR3 has 12 residues. CDR3: CASSIRGSEQFF. CDR3 coding DNA: TGTGCCAGTAGTATTAGGGGATCAGAGCAGTTCTTC.